The 3 T cell receptor beta chains presented below share a single source sample, sequenced in a study of CD4 T cells in relation to SARS-CoV-2 and coronaviruses. Their antigens remain unidentified. Data came from immunoSEQ multiplex PCR; TCRdb stores just in-frame clones and leaves some out. The profile covers about 36,000 clones, with about four fifths appearing a single time and around 7% taken by the ten largest. Sequencing was done on a sample of naive CD4+ T cells from PBMCs, cultured in vitro. Regarding subset: naive CD4+ T cells isolated by negative enrichment. The origin of the receptors is an adult with COVID-19.

The chain is built from TRBV29-1 and TRBJ2-1; D is undetermined. The V end lost 1 base, the J end lost 5 bases, and 15 bases lay between the germline ends. Germline CDR1 reads SQVTM; CDR2 reads ANQGSEA. This CDR3 is 15 amino acids long. CDR3 sequence: CSVEVPWNTHNEQFF. The CDR3 DNA is TGCAGCGTTGAAGTACCCTGGAACACCCACAATGAGCAGTTCTTC.

The J gene is TRBJ2-7, the V gene TRBV27, with TRBD1 matching over 9 bases. This CDR3 is built from 14 residues. J gave up 6 bases and V 3 bases, and 6 bases lay outside the gene matches. CDR1 and CDR2 (germline): MNHEY, SMNVEV (reference sequence). The CDR3 region is CASSFRTGAVEQYF. In DNA, the CDR3 is TGTGCCAGCAGTTTCCGGACAGGGGCCGTCGAGCAGTACTTC.

The chain links TRBV3-1 (or the pseudogene TRBV3-2) to TRBJ1-4; 8 bases are a match to TRBD1. The V gene end was trimmed by 4 bases and the J gene end by 7 bases; junction bases not matched to a gene: 5. The CDR3 has 14 residues. Germline CDR1 reads LGHDT; CDR2 reads YNNKEL (reference sequence). CDR3 region: CASSLRDRGEKLFF. CDR3 coding DNA: TGTGCCAGCAGCCTCCGAGACAGGGGTGAAAAACTGTTTTTT.